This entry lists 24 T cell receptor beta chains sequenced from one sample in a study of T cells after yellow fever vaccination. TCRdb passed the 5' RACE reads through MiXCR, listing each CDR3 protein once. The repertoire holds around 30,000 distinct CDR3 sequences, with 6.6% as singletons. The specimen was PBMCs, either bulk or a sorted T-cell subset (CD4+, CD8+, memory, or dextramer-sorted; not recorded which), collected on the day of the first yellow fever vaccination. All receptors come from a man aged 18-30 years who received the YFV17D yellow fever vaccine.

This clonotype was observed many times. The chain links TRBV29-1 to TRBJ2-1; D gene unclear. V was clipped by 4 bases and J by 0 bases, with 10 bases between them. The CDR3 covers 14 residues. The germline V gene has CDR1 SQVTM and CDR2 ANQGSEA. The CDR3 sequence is CSVVMSPSYNEQFF. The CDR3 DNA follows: TGCAGCGTTGTCATGTCTCCCTCCTACAATGAGCAGTTCTTC.

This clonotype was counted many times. The CDR3 DNA is TGTGCCTGGAAAGGGCCTCCGGAGTACTTC. Protein product: CAWKGPPEYF. The chain has TRBV30 and TRBJ2-7, with D hard to call. The CDR3 is 10 residues long. The V gene lost 4 bases and the J gene lost 11 bases, with 12 bases spanning the gap. Germline-derived CDR1 and CDR2 are GTSNPN and SVGIG (reference sequence).

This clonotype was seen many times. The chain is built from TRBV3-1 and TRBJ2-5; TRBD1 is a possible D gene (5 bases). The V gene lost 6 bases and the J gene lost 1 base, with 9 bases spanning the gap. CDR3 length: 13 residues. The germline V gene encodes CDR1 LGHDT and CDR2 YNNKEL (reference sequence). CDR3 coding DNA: TGTGCCAGCAGTAGGACAACCCAAGAGACCCAGTACTTC. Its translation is CASSRTTQETQYF.

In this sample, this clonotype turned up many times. The DNA of the CDR3 is TGTGCCAGCAGCCAAGGGCTAGAGGGCAATGAGCAGTTCTTC. Its translation: CASSQGLEGNEQFF. The V gene is TRBV3-1, the J gene TRBJ2-1; D might be TRBD2 (5 bases). The CDR3 loop spans 14 amino acids. Trimming took 1 base from V and 6 from J, leaving 10 bases between them. The V gene's germline CDR1 is LGHDT and CDR2 YNNKEL (reference sequence).

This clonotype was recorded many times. The CDR3 sequence: CASSLAAPNTEAFF. The CDR3 coding sequence is TGCGCCAGCAGCTTGGCGGCACCTAACACTGAAGCTTTCTTT. This sequence joins TRBV5-1 and TRBJ1-1; no clear D. V lost 0 bases to trimming and J lost 2 bases, with 8 bases between them. Germline CDR1 SGHRS, CDR2 YFSETQ. The CDR3 contains 14 residues.

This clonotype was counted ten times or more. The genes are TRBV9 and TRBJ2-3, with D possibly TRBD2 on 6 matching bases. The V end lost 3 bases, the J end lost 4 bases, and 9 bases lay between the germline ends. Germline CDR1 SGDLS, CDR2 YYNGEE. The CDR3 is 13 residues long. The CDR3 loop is CASSETGADTQYF. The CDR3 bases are TGTGCCAGCAGCGAAACGGGGGCAGATACGCAGTATTTT.

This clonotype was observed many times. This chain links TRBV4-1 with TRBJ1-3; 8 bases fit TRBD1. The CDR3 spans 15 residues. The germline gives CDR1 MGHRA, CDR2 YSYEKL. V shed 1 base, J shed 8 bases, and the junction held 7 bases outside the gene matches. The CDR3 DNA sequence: TGCGCCAGCAGCCAAGTTCAGGGGGCGATGGACACCATATATTTT. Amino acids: CASSQVQGAMDTIYF.

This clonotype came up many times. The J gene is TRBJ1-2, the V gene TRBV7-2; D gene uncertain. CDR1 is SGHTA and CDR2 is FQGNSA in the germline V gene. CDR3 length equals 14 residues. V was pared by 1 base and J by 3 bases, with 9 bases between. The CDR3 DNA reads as TGTGCCAGCAGCTTAGTGTCCAGCGACTATGGCTACACCTTC. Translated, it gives CASSLVSSDYGYTF.

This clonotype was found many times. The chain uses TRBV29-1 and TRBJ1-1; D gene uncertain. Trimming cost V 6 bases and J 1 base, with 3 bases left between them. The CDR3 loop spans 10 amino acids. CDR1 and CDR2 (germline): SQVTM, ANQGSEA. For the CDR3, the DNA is TGCAGCGTGCAGAACACTGAAGCTTTCTTT. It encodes CSVQNTEAFF. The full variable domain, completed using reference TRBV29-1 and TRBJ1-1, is SAVISQKPSRDICQRGTSLTIQCQVDSQVTMMFWYRQQPGQSLTLIATANQGSEATYESGFVIDKFPISRPNLTFSTLTVSNMSPEDSSIYLCSVQNTEAFFGQGTRLTVV.

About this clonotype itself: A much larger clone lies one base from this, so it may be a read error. As DNA, the CDR3 is TGCACCAGCAGCTTGGCCGGGACAGGGGCGGAAGAGACCCAGTACTTC. Protein product: CTSSLAGTGAEETQYF. The J gene is TRBJ2-5, the V gene TRBV5-1; 10 nucleotides match TRBD1. The CDR3 length is 16 residues. Germline V gene data show CDR1 as SGHRS and CDR2 as YFSETQ.

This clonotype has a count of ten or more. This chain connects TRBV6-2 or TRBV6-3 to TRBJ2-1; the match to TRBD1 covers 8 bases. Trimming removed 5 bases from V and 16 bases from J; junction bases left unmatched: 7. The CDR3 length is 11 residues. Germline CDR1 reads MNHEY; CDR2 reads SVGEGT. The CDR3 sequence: CASSHRDRQFF. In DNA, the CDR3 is TGTGCCAGCAGTCACCGGGACAGGCAATTCTTC.

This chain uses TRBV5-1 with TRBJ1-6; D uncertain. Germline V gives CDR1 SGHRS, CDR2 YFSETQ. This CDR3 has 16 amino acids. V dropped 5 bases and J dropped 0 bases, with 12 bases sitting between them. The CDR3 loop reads CASRPTLGSYNSPLHF. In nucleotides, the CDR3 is TGCGCCAGCAGACCAACGCTAGGCTCCTATAATTCACCCCTCCACTTT.

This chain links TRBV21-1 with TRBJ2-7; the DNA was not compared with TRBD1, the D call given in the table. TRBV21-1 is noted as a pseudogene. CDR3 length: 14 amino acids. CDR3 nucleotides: TGTGCCAGCAGCAACGGGATATTGGCCTACGAGCAGTACGTC. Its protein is CASSNGILAYEQYV.

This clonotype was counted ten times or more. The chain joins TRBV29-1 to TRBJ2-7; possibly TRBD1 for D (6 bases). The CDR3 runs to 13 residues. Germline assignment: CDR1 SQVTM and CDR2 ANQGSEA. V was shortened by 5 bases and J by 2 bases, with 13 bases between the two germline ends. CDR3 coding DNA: TGCAGCGTTACTAACCAGGGGACCTACGAGCAGTACTTC. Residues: CSVTNQGTYEQYF.

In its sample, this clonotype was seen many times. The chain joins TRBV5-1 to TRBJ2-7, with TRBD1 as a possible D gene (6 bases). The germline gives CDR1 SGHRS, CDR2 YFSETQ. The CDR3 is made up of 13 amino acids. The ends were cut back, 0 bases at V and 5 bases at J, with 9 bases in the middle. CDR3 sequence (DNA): TGCGCCAGCAGCTTGGAGGGGGTCCACGAGCAGTACTTC. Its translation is CASSLEGVHEQYF.

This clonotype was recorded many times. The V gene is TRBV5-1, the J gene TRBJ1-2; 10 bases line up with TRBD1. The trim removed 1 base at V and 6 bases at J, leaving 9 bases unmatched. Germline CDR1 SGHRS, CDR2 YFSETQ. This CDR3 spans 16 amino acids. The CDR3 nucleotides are TGCGCCAGCAGCTTGATGCAGGGACAGGGGATAGATGGCTACACCTTC. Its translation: CASSLMQGQGIDGYTF. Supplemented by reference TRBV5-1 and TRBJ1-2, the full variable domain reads KAGVTQTPRYLIKTRGQQVTLSCSPISGHRSVSWYQQTPGQGLQFLFEYFSETQRNKGNFPGRFSGRQFSNSRSEMNVSTLELGDSALYLCASSLMQGQGIDGYTFGSGTRLTVV.

CDR3 protein: CASSQGYQETQYF. CDR3 sequence (DNA): TGTGCCAGCTCACAGGGGTACCAAGAGACCCAGTACTTC. The rearrangement uses TRBV18 and TRBJ2-5; D may be TRBD1 (5 bases). This CDR3 has 13 amino acids. Germline-derived CDR1 and CDR2 are KGHSH and LQKENI. Trimming removed 4 bases from V and 0 bases from J, with 6 bases in between. Drawing the rest from reference TRBV18 and TRBJ2-5, the complete variable domain is NAGVMQNPRHLVRRRGQEARLRCSPMKGHSHVYWYRQLPEEGLKFMVYLQKENIIDESGMPKERFSAEFPKEGPSILRIQQVVRGDSAAYFCASSQGYQETQYFGPGTRLLVL.

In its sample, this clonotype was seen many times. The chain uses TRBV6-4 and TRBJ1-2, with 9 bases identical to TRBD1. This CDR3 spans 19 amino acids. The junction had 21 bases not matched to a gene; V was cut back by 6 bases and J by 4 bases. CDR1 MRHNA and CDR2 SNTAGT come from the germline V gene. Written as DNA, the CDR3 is TGTGCCAGCAGCCCTGCGATTGGGACAGGGACGTCCTTTTTCTATGGCTACACCTTC. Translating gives CASSPAIGTGTSFFYGYTF.

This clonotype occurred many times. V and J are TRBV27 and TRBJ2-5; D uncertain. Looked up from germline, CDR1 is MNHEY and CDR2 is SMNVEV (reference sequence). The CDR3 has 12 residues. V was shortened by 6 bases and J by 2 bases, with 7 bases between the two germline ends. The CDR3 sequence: CASRGVQETQYF. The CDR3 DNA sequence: TGTGCCAGCAGGGGTGTACAAGAGACCCAGTACTTC.

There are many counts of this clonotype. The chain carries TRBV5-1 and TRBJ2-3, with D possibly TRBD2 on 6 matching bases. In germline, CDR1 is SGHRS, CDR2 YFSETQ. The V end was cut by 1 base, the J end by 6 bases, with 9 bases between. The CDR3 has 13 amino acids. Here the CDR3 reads CASSLQAGDTQYF. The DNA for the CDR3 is TGCGCCAGCAGCTTGCAGGCGGGGGATACGCAGTATTTT.

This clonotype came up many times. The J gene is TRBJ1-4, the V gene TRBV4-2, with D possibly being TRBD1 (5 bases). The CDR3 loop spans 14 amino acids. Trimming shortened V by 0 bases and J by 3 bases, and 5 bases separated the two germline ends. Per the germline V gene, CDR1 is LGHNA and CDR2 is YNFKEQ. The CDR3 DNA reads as TGTGCCAGCAGCCAAGAGACAGCTAATGAAAAACTGTTTTTT. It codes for CASSQETANEKLFF.

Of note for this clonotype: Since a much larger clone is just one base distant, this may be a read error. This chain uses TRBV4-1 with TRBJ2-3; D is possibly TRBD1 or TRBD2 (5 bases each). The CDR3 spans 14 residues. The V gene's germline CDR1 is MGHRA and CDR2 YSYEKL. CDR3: CASSEGLSTGTQYF. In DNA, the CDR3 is TGCGCCAGCAGTGAGGGCCTCAGCACAGGTACGCAGTATTTT.

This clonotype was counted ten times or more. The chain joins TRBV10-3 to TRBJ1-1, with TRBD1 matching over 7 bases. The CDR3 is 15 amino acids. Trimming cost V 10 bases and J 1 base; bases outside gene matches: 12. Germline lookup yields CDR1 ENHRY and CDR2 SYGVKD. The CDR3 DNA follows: TGTGCCAGTCAAGGAGGGGGCTTTGGGAACACTGAAGCTTTCTTT. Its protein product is CASQGGGFGNTEAFF.

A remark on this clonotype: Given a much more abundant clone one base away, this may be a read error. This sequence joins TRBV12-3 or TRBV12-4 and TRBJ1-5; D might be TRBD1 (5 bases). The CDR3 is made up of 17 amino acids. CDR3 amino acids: CATSIMGLWKSNQPQHF. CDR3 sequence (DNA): TGTGCCACCAGTATAATGGGACTATGGAAAAGCAATCAGCCCCAGCATTTT.